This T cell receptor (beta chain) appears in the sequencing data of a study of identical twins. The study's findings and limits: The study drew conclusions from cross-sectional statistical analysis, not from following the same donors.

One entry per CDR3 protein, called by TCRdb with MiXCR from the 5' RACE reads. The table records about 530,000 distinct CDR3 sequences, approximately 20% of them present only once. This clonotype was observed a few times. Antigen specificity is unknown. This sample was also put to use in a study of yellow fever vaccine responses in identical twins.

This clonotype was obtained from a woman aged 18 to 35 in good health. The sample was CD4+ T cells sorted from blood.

CDR3 coding DNA: TGTGCCAGCAGTTACACGGACAGCAATCAGCCCCAGCATTTT. It translates to CASSYTDSNQPQHF. The genes are TRBV6-5 and TRBJ1-5; D gene uncertain. V was cut by 2 bases and J by 1 base, with 6 bases left in between. CDR3 size: 14 residues. Germline CDR1 reads MNHEY; CDR2 reads SVGAGI.